This TCR beta chain comes out of a study of blood T cell repertoires in COVID-19. The count of this clone is one. Data came from immunoSEQ multiplex PCR; TCRdb stores just in-frame clones and leaves some out. Among more than 150,000 clones listed, about 72% were seen once. Cohort allocation depended upon clinical history that participants reported. Per germline, CDR1 MNHEY and CDR2 SVGAGI. Trimming removed 5 bases from V and 6 bases from J; junction bases left unmatched: 8. The CDR3 extends over 15 amino acids. This clonotype originated in a woman between 50 and 59 years old who had recovered from COVID-19. The V gene is TRBV6-5, the J gene TRBJ1-5, with 9 bases fitting TRBD1. Sample: PBMCs or T cells enriched from blood (not recorded which). CDR3 region: CASSPGTGYSQPQHF. CDR3 bases: TGTGCCAGCAGTCCTGGGACAGGGTACTCTCAGCCCCAGCATTTT.